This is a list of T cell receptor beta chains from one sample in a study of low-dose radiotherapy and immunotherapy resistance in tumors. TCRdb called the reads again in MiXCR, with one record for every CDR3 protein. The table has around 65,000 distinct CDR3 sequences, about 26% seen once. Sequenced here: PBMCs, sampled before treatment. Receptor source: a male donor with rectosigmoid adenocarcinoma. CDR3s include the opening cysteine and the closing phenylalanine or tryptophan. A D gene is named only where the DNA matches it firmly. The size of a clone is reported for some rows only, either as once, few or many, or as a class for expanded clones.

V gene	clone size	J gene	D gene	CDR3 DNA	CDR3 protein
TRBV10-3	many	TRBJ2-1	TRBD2	TGTGCCATCAAACGGGAGGGCCGGAATGAGCAGTTCTTC	CAIKREGRNEQFF
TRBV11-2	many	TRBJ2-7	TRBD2	TGTGCCAGCAGTCCCGGGGGGGTAGTCGAGCAGTACTTC	CASSPGGVVEQYF
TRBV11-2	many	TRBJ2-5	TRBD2	TGTGCCAGCAGCTTAGTGGGTAGCGGGGGTGAGACCCAGTACTTC	CASSLVGSGGETQYF
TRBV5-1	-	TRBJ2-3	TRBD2	TGCGCCAGCAGCTCGACTAGCGGGAGTGGTATAGATACGCAGTATTTT	CASSSTSGSGIDTQYF
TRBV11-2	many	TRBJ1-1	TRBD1	TGTGCCAGCATCCTAGGGGGCTCGAAGACTGAAGCTTTCTTT	CASILGGSKTEAFF
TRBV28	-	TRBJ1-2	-	TGTGCCAGCAGTTGGATACAGCCCTATGGCTACACCTTC	CASSWIQPYGYTF
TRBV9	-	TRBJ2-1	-	TGTGCCAGCACAACCTCACCGGGCAATGAGCAGTTCTTC	CASTTSPGNEQFF
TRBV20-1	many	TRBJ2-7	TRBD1	TGCAGTGCTTTTGCTGCGTTAGGACAGGGGTTCAACGAGCAGTACTTC	CSAFAALGQGFNEQYF
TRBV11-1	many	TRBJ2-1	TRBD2	TGTGCCAGCAGCTTACTCGGGACTAGCGGGAACAATGAGCAGTTCTTC	CASSLLGTSGNNEQFF
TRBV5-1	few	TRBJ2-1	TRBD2	TGCGCCAGCAGCTCGGGGGGGTTGGACACTAACAATGAGCAGTTCTTC	CASSSGGLDTNNEQFF
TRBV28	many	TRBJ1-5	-	TGTGCCAGCAGTTGGGGCGGCAATCAGCCCCAGCATTTT	CASSWGGNQPQHF
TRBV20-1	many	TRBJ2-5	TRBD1	TGCAGTGCTTGGACAGGGATAGAGACCCAGTACTTC	CSAWTGIETQYF
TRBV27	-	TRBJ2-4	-	TGTGCCAGCTCTATGGACGGCGAAAACATTCAGTACTTC	CASSMDGENIQYF
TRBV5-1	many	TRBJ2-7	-	TGCGCCAGCAGCTTCCTCAGCACGGCCGACGAGCAGTACTTC	CASSFLSTADEQYF
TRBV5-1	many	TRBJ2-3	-	TGCGCCAGCAGCTTGGCCTTGACGGGGTCCAGCACAGATACGCAGTATTTT	CASSLALTGSSTDTQYF
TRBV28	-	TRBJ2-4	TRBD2	TGTGCCAGCAGCCCCGGACTAGCGGGAGCTGGGGCCAAAAACATTCAGTACTTC	CASSPGLAGAGAKNIQYF
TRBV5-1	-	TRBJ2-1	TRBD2	TGCGCCAGCAGCTTGGGGCTAGCGGGAGCTTGGGAGCAGTTCTTC	CASSLGLAGAWEQFF
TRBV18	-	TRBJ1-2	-	TGTGCCAGCTCACCGGGACATGGCTACACCTTC	CASSPGHGYTF